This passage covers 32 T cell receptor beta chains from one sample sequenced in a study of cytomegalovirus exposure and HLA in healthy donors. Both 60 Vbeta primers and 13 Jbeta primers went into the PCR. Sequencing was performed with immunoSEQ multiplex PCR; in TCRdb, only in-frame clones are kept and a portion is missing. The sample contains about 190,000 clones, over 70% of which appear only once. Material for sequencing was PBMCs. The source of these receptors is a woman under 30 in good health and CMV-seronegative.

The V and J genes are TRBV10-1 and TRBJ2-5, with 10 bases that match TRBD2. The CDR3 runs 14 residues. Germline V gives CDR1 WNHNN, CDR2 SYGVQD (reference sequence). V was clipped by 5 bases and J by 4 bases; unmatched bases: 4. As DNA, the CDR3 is TGCGCCAGCAGTCACTCTAGCGGGGGAGAGACCCAGTACTTC. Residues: CASSHSSGGETQYF.

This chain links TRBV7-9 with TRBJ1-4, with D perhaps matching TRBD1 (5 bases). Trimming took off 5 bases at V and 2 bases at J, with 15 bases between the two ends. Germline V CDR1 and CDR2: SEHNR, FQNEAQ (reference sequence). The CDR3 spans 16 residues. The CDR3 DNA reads TGTGCCAGCAGCCTAGGGGAAGGGGTCACTAATGAAAAACTGTTTTTT. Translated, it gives CASSLGEGVTNEKLFF. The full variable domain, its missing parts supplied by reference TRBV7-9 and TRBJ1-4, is DTGVSQNPRHKITKRGQNVTFRCDPISEHNRLYWYRQTLGQGPEFLTYFQNEAQLEKSRLLSDRFSAERPKGSFSTLEIQRTEQGDSAMYLCASSLGEGVTNEKLFFGSGTQLSVL.

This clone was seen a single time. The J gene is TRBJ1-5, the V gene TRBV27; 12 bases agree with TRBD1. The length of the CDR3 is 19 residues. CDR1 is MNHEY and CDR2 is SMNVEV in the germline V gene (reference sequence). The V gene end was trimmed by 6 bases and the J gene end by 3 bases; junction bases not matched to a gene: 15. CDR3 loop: CASSRRGQGAPALNQPQHF. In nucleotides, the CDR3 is TGTGCCAGCAGCCGGCGGGGACAGGGGGCACCCGCCCTCAATCAGCCCCAGCATTTT.

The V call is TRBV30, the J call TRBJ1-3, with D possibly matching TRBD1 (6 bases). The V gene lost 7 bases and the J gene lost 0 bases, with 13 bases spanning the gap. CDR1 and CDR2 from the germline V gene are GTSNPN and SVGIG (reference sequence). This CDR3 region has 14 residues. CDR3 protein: CASLDSTSGNTIYF. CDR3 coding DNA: TGTGCCTCATTGGACAGCACCTCTGGAAACACCATATATTTT.

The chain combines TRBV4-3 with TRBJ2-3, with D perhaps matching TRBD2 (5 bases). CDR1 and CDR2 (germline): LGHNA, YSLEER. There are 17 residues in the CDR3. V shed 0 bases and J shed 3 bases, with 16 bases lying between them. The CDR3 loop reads CASSQEGRGILTDTQYF. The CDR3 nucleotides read TGCGCCAGCAGCCAAGAGGGTCGGGGTATTTTGACAGATACGCAGTATTTT.

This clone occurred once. In DNA form, the CDR3 reads TGCGCCAGCAGCCCCGCGGGGGGAACTGAAGCTTTCTTT. Amino acids: CASSPAGGTEAFF. The chain carries TRBV5-1 and TRBJ1-1; D perhaps matches TRBD1 (5 bases). The CDR3 totals 13 residues. The V and J ends lost 4 bases and 5 bases respectively, with 12 bases between them. Germline V gives CDR1 SGHRS, CDR2 YFSETQ.

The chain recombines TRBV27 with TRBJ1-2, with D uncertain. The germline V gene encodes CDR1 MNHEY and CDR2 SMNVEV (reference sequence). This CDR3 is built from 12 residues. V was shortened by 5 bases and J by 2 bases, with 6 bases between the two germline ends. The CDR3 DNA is TGTGCCAGCAGTCACGGGAACTATGGCTACACCTTC. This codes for CASSHGNYGYTF.

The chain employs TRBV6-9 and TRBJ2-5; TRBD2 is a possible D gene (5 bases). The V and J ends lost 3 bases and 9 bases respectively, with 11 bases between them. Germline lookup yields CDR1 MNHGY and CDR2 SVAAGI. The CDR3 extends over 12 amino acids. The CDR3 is CASSYIYGAQYF. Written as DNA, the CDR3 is TGTGCCAGCAGTTACATATACGGGGCCCAGTACTTC.

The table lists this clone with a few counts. The CDR3 coding sequence is TGCAGCGTTAAAAGCCTCTCCTACGAGCAGTACTTC. Its translation: CSVKSLSYEQYF. V is TRBV29-1 and J is TRBJ2-7; D unresolved. Looked up from germline, CDR1 is SQVTM and CDR2 is ANQGSEA. V was shortened by 5 bases and J by 0 bases, with 8 bases between the two germline ends. The CDR3 is 12 amino acids.

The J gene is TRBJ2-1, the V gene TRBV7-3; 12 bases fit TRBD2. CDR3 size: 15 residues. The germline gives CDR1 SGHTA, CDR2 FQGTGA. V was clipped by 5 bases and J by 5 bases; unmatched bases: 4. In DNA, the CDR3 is TGTGCCAGCAGCCGGACTAGCGGGGACAACAATGAGCAGTTCTTC. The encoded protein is CASSRTSGDNNEQFF.

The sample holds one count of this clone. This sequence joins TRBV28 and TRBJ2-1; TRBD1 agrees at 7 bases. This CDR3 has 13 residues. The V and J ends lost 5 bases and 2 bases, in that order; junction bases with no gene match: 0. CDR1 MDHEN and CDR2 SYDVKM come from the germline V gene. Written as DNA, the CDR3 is TGTGCCAGCAGTAGGGGGCCCTACAATGAGCAGTTCTTC. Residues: CASSRGPYNEQFF.

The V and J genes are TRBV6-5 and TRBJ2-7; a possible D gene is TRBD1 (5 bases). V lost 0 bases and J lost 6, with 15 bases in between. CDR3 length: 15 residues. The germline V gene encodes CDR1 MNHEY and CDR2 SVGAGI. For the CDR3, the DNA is TGTGCCAGCAGTTACTCCGGGCAGGGCGCCGGCGAGCAGTACTTC. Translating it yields CASSYSGQGAGEQYF.

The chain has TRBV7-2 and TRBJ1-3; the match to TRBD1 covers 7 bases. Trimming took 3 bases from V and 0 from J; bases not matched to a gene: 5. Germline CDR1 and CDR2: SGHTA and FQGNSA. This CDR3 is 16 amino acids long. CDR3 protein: CASSLRGGGSGNTIYF. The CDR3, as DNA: TGTGCCAGCAGCTTGAGAGGGGGCGGCTCTGGAAACACCATATATTTT.

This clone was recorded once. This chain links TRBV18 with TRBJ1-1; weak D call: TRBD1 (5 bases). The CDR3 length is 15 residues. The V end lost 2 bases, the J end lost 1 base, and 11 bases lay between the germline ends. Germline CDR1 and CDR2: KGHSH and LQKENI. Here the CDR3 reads CASSPMRQPNTEAFF. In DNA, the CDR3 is TGTGCCAGCTCACCAATGCGACAGCCGAACACTGAAGCTTTCTTT.

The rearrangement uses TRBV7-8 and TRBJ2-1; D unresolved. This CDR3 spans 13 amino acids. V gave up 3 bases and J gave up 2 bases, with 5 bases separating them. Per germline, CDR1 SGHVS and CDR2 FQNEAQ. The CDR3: CASSLSPYNEQFF. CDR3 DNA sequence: TGTGCCAGCAGCTTGAGCCCCTACAATGAGCAGTTCTTC. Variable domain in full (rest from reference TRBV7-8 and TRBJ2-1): GAGVSQSPRYKVAKRGQDVALRCDPISGHVSLFWYQQALGQGPEFLTYFQNEAQLDKSGLPSDRFFAERPEGSVSTLKIQRTQQEDSAVYLCASSLSPYNEQFFGPGTRLTVL.

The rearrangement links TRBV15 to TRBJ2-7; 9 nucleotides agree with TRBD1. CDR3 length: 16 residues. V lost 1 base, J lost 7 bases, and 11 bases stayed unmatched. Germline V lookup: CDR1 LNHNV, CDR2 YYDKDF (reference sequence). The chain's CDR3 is CATSRVPGQGLGEQYF. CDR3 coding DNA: TGTGCCACCAGCAGAGTACCGGGACAGGGACTTGGGGAGCAGTACTTC.

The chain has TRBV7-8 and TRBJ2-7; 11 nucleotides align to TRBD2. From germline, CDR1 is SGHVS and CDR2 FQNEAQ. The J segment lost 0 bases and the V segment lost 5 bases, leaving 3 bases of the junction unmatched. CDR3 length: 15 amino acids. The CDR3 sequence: CASSHTSGGSYEQYF. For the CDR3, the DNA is TGTGCCAGCAGCCACACTAGCGGGGGCTCCTACGAGCAGTACTTC.

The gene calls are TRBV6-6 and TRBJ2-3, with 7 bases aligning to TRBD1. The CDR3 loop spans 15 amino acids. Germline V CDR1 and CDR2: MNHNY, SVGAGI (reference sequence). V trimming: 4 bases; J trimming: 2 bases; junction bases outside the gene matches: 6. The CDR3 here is CASSSGQFNTDTQYF. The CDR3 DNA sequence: TGTGCCAGCAGTTCGGGACAGTTTAACACAGATACGCAGTATTTT.

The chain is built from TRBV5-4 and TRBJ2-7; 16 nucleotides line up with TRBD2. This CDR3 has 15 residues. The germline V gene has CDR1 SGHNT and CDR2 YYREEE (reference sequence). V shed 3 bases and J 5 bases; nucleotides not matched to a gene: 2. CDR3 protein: CASSSGTSGRDEQYF. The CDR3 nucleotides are TGTGCCAGCAGCTCCGGGACTAGCGGGAGGGACGAGCAGTACTTC.

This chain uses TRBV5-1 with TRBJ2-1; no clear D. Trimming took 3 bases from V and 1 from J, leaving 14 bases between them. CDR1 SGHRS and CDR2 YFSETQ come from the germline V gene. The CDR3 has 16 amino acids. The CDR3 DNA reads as TGCGCCAGCAGCTCAACAGCCTTCAATTCCTACAATGAGCAGTTCTTC. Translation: CASSSTAFNSYNEQFF.

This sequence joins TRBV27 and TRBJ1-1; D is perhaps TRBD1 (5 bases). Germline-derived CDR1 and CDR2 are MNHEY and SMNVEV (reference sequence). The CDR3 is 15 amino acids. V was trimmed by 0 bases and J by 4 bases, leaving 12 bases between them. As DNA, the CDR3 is TGTGCCAGCAGTTTATCATCATTGGGGCGCACTGAAGCTTTCTTT. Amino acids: CASSLSSLGRTEAFF.

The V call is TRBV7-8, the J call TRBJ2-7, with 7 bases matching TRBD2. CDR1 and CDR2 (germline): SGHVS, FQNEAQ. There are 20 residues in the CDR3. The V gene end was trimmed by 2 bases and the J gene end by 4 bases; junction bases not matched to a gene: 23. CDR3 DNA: TGTGCCAGCAGCTTAAATATGGAGCGGGGATTTGGGTCAGAGGCTTACGAGCAGTACTTC. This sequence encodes CASSLNMERGFGSEAYEQYF.

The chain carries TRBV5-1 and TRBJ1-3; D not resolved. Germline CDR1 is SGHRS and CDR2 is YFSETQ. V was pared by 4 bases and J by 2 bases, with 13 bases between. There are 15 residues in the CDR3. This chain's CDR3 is CASSQTGNPGNTIYF. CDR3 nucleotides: TGCGCCAGCAGCCAAACGGGGAACCCTGGAAACACCATATATTTT.

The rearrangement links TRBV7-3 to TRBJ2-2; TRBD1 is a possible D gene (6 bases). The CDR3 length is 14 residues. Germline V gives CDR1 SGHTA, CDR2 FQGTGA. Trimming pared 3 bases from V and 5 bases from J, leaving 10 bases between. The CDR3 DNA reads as TGTGCCAGCAGCTTGGACAGAGGTACCGGGGAGCTGTTTTTT. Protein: CASSLDRGTGELFF.

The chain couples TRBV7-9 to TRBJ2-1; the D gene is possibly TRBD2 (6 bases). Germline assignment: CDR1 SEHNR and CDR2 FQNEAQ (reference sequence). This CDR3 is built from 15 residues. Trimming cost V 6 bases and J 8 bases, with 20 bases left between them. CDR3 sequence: CASSRPGASDDEQFF. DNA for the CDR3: TGTGCCAGCAGTCGTCCTGGGGCTAGCGACGATGAGCAGTTCTTC. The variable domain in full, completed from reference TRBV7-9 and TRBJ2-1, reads DTGVSQNPRHKITKRGQNVTFRCDPISEHNRLYWYRQTLGQGPEFLTYFQNEAQLEKSRLLSDRFSAERPKGSFSTLEIQRTEQGDSAMYLCASSRPGASDDEQFFGPGTRLTVL.

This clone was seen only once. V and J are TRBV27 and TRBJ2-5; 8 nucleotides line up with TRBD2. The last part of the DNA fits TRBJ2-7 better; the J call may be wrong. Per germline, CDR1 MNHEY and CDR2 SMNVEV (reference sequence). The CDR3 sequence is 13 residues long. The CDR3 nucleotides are TGTGCCAGCAGTCTCGGGGGGGGGCACGAGCAGTACTTC. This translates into CASSLGGGHEQYF.

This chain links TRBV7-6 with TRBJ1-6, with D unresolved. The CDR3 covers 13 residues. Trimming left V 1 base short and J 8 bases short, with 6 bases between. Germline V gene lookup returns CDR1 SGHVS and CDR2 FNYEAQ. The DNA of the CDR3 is TGTGCCAGCAGCTTAGAGATAGATTCACCCCTCCACTTT. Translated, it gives CASSLEIDSPLHF. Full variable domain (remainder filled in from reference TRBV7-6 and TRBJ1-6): GAGVSQSPRYKVTKRGQDVALRCDPISGHVSLYWYRQALGQGPEFLTYFNYEAQQDKSGLPNDRFSAERPEGSISTLTIQRTEQRDSAMYRCASSLEIDSPLHFGNGTRLTVT.

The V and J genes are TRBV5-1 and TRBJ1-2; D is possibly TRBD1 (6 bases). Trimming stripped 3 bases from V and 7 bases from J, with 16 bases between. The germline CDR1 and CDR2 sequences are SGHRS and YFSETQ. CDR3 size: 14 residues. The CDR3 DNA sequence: TGCGCCAGCAGCTCAGGGACATCCCGGCTTGGCTACACCTTC. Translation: CASSSGTSRLGYTF.

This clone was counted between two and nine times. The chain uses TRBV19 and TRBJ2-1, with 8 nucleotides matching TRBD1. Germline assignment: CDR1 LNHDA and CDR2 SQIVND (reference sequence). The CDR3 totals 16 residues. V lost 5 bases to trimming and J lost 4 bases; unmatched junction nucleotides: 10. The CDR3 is CASSLDRDRIYNEQFF. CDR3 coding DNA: TGTGCCAGTAGTCTTGACCGGGACAGGATATACAATGAGCAGTTCTTC.

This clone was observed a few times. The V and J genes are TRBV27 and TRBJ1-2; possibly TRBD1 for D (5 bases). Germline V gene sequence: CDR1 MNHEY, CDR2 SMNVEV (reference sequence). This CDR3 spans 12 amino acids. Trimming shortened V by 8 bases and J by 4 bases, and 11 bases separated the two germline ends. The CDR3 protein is CASRSGFYGYTF. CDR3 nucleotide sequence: TGTGCCAGCCGCTCAGGGTTCTATGGCTACACCTTC.

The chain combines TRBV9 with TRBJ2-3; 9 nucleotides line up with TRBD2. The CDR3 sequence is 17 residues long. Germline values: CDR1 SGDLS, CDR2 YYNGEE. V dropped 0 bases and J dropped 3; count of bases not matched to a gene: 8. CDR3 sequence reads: CASSVDGSGGATDTQYF. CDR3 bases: TGTGCCAGCAGCGTAGATGGTAGCGGGGGCGCGACAGATACGCAGTATTTT.

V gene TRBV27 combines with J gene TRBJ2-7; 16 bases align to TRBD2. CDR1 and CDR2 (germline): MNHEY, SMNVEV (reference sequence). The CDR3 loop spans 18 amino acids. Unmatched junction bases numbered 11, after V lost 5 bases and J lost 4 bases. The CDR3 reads CASSPGTSGRAGGYEQYF. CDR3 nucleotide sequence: TGTGCCAGCAGTCCCGGGACTAGCGGGAGGGCCGGTGGTTACGAGCAGTACTTC.